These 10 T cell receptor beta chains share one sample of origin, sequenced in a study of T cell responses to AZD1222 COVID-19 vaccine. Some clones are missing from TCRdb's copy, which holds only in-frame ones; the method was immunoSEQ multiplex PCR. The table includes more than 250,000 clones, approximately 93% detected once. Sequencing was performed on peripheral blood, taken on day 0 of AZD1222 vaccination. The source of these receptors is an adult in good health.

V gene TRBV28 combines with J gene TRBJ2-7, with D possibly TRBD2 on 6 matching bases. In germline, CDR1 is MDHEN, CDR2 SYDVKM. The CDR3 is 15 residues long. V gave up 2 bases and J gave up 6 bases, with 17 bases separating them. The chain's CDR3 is CASSLGDFPIGEQYF. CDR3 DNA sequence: TGTGCCAGCAGTTTAGGGGACTTTCCGATTGGCGAGCAGTACTTC.

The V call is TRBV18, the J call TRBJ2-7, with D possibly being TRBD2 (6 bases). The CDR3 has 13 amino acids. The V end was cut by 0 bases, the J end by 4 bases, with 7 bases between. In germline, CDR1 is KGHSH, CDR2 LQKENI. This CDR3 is CASSPPEGYEQYF. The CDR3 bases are TGTGCCAGCTCACCACCGGAGGGATACGAGCAGTACTTC. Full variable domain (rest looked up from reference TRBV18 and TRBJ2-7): NAGVMQNPRHLVRRRGQEARLRCSPMKGHSHVYWYRQLPEEGLKFMVYLQKENIIDESGMPKERFSAEFPKEGPSILRIQQVVRGDSAAYFCASSPPEGYEQYFGPGTRLTVT.

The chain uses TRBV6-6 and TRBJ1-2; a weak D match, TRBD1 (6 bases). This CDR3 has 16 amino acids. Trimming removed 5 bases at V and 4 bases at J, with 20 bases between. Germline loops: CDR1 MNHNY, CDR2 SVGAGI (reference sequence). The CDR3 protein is CASSVYRQDRGYGYTF. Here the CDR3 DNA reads TGTGCCAGCAGTGTGTATCGGCAGGACAGAGGCTATGGCTACACCTTC.

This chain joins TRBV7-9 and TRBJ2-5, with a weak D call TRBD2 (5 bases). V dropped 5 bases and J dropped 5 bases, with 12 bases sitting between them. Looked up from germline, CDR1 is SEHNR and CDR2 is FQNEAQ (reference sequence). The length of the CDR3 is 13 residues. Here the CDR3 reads CASSPDWWETQYF. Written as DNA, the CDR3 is TGTGCCAGCAGCCCGGACTGGTGGGAGACCCAGTACTTC. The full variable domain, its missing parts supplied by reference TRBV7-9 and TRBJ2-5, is DTGVSQNPRHKITKRGQNVTFRCDPISEHNRLYWYRQTLGQGPEFLTYFQNEAQLEKSRLLSDRFSAERPKGSFSTLEIQRTEQGDSAMYLCASSPDWWETQYFGPGTRLLVL.

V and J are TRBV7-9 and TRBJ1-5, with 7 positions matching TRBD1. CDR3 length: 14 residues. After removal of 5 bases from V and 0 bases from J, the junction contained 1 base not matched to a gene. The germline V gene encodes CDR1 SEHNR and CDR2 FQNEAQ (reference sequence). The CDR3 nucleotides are TGTGCCAGCAGCACAGGGGATAGCAATCAGCCCCAGCATTTT. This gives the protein CASSTGDSNQPQHF. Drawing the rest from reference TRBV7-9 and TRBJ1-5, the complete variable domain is DTGVSQNPRHKITKRGQNVTFRCDPISEHNRLYWYRQTLGQGPEFLTYFQNEAQLEKSRLLSDRFSAERPKGSFSTLEIQRTEQGDSAMYLCASSTGDSNQPQHFGDGTRLSIL.

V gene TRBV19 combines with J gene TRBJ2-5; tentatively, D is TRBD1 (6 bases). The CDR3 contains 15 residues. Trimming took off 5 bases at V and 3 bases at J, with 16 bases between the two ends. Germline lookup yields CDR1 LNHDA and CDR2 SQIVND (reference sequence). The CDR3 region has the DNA TGTGCCAGTAGTTGGAACTTACAGGGTAAAGAGACCCAGTACTTC. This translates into CASSWNLQGKETQYF. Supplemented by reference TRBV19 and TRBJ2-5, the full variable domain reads DGGITQSPKYLFRKEGQNVTLSCEQNLNHDAMYWYRQDPGQGLRLIYYSQIVNDFQKGDIAEGYSVSREKKESFPLTVTSAQKNPTAFYLCASSWNLQGKETQYFGPGTRLLVL.

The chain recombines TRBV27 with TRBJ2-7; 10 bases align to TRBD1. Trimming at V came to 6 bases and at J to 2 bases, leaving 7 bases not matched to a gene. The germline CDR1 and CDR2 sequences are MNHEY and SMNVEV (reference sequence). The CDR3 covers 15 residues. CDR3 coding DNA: TGTGCCAGCAGGCCGACAGGGGGCCCCACCTACGAGCAGTACTTC. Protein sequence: CASRPTGGPTYEQYF.

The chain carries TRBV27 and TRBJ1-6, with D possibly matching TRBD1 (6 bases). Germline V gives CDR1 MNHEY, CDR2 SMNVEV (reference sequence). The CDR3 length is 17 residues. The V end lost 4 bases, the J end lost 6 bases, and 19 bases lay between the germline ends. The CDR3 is CASSSGGGRGFNSPLHF. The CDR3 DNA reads TGTGCCAGCAGTTCGGGGGGGGGCAGGGGTTTTAATTCACCCCTCCACTTT.

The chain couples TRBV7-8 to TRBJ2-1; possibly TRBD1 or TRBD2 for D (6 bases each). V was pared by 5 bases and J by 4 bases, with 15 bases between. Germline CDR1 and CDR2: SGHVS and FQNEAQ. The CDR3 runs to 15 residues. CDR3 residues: CASSLRGLLYNEQFF. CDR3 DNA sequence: TGTGCCAGCAGCCTTCGGGGGCTGCTTTACAATGAGCAGTTCTTC. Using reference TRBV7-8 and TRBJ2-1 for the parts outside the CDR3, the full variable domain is GAGVSQSPRYKVAKRGQDVALRCDPISGHVSLFWYQQALGQGPEFLTYFQNEAQLDKSGLPSDRFFAERPEGSVSTLKIQRTQQEDSAVYLCASSLRGLLYNEQFFGPGTRLTVL.

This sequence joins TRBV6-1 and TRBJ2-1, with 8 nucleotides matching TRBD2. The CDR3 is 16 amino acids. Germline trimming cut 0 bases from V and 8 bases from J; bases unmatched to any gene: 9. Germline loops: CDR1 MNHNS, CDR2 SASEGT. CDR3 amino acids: CASSEALRVAGYEQFF. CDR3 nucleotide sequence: TGTGCCAGCAGTGAAGCGCTCAGGGTAGCGGGATATGAGCAGTTCTTC.